The 5 T cell receptor beta chains in this list originate from one sample, sequenced in a study of cytomegalovirus exposure and HLA in healthy donors. Vbeta (60) and Jbeta (13) primers were used in the PCR. The assay was immunoSEQ multiplex PCR, and TCRdb's table has in-frame clones only and misses some. The repertoire holds under 200,000 clones, with over 60% as singletons. Sequenced: PBMCs. The source is a man in his fifties in good health and CMV-seropositive.

The rearrangement links TRBV6-1 to TRBJ1-2; TRBD1 aligns across 9 bases. The CDR3 length is 15 residues. J was trimmed by 5 bases and V by 7 bases; bases with no gene match: 11. Germline V CDR1 and CDR2: MNHNS, SASEGT. Here the CDR3 reads CASTVIPGQGYGYTF. Here the CDR3 DNA reads TGTGCCAGCACCGTTATACCGGGACAGGGTTATGGCTACACCTTC.

The genes are TRBV6-6 and TRBJ1-1; 8 bases match TRBD1. Looked up from germline, CDR1 is MNHNY and CDR2 is SVGAGI (reference sequence). The CDR3 consists of 15 residues. J gave up 1 base and V 4 bases, and 5 bases lay outside the gene matches. Here the CDR3 reads CASSSTGTGNTEAFF. As DNA, the CDR3 is TGTGCCAGCAGTTCAACCGGGACAGGGAACACTGAAGCTTTCTTT.

The chain couples TRBV4-2 to TRBJ2-5; a possible D gene is TRBD1 (6 bases). The end of the DNA fits TRBJ2-7 better, so the J call may be wrong. CDR1 LGHNA and CDR2 YNFKEQ come from the germline V gene. This CDR3 region has 17 residues. The CDR3 is CASSQDLARGIVYEQYF. The CDR3 DNA reads as TGTGCCAGCAGCCAAGATTTAGCCAGGGGAATCGTGTACGAGCAGTACTTC.

V usage is TRBV13 and J usage is TRBJ2-1; 11 bases are a match to TRBD2. With V trimmed by 2 bases and J by 9 bases, 6 bases remained unmatched. Germline lookup yields CDR1 PRHDT and CDR2 FYEKMQ (reference sequence). The length of the CDR3 is 15 residues. The CDR3 DNA reads as TGTGCCAGCAGCTTACGACTAGCGGGGTCCGCTGAGCAGTTCTTC. As protein: CASSLRLAGSAEQFF.

The chain recombines TRBV27 with TRBJ2-5; perhaps TRBD1 as D (5 bases). The germline CDR1 and CDR2 sequences are MNHEY and SMNVEV (reference sequence). The CDR3 sequence is 14 residues long. Trimming removed 3 bases at V and 5 bases at J, with 13 bases between. CDR3 sequence reads: CASSFKGLWETQYF. CDR3 nucleotide sequence: TGTGCCAGCAGTTTCAAGGGGCTGTGGGAGACCCAGTACTTC.